These 8 T cell receptor beta chains originate from one sample sequenced in a study of T-cell memory formation after mild COVID-19. TCRdb re-analysed the 5' RACE reads in MiXCR, keeping a single row per CDR3 protein. The data show 270,000 or so distinct CDR3 sequences, approximately 15% seen once. The sequenced sample was PBMCs or a T cell subset sorted from them (not recorded which). These receptors were obtained from a man aged 18 to 29 who had mild COVID-19 (a few samples of this study predate the infection). Cell type and time point are not known.

V gene TRBV7-9 combines with J gene TRBJ1-1, with 7 bases lining up with TRBD1. The CDR3 has 15 residues. Germline loops: CDR1 SEHNR, CDR2 FQNEAQ (reference sequence). Trimming took 6 bases from V and 3 from J; bases not matched to a gene: 10. The CDR3 nucleotides read TGTGCCAGCAGTCCCCCCAGGGGGATCCACACTGAAGCTTTCTTT. Translated: CASSPPRGIHTEAFF. The variable domain in full, completed from reference TRBV7-9 and TRBJ1-1, reads DTGVSQNPRHKITKRGQNVTFRCDPISEHNRLYWYRQTLGQGPEFLTYFQNEAQLEKSRLLSDRFSAERPKGSFSTLEIQRTEQGDSAMYLCASSPPRGIHTEAFFGQGTRLTVV.

V gene TRBV5-1 combines with J gene TRBJ2-7, with D possibly TRBD2 on 5 matching bases. There are 11 residues in the CDR3. Trimming removed 6 bases from V and 3 bases from J, with 7 bases in between. Germline V gene lookup returns CDR1 SGHRS and CDR2 YFSETQ. The CDR3 loop reads CASNGDYEQYV. The CDR3 nucleotides read TGCGCCAGCAACGGGGACTACGAGCAGTACGTC.

This chain joins TRBV5-1 and TRBJ2-7, with D tentatively TRBD1 (5 bases). The CDR3 extends over 16 amino acids. Germline assignment: CDR1 SGHRS and CDR2 YFSETQ. Deletions cut 3 bases from V and 2 bases from J, with 18 bases between. In nucleotides, the CDR3 is TGCGCCAGCAGCTCGCTGGAAACAGGACCACCCTACGAGCAGTACTTC. This sequence encodes CASSSLETGPPYEQYF.

This clonotype was detected a few times. The rearrangement joins TRBV5-1 to TRBJ1-1; D is uncertain. V dropped 4 bases and J dropped 4 bases, with 11 bases sitting between them. This CDR3 contains 13 residues. Germline V gives CDR1 SGHRS, CDR2 YFSETQ. The CDR3 region is CASSGGRGTEAFF. The DNA for the CDR3 is TGCGCCAGCAGCGGCGGCAGAGGCACTGAAGCTTTCTTT.

This clonotype was counted a single time. The chain uses TRBV29-1 and TRBJ2-3; D might be TRBD1 or TRBD2, each matching 5 bases. V dropped 6 bases and J dropped 2 bases, with 12 bases sitting between them. The CDR3 spans 13 residues. From germline, CDR1 is SQVTM and CDR2 ANQGSEA. The CDR3 loop reads CSVGPGNTDTQYF. CDR3 bases: TGCAGCGTGGGACCAGGTAACACAGATACGCAGTATTTT.

The V call is TRBV27, the J call TRBJ1-5; D is ambiguous. CDR3 length equals 13 residues. Germline V gene data show CDR1 as MNHEY and CDR2 as SMNVEV (reference sequence). Between the trimmed V and J ends, which lost 2 bases and 7 bases, there was a span of 9 bases. The CDR3 sequence: CASSLEGRQPQHF. CDR3 bases: TGTGCCAGCAGTTTAGAGGGAAGACAGCCCCAGCATTTT.

This clonotype occurred a few times. The chain joins TRBV6-1 to TRBJ1-2; D ambiguous. Trimming shortened V by 8 bases and J by 3 bases, and 22 bases separated the two germline ends. This CDR3 contains 16 residues. Germline V CDR1 and CDR2: MNHNS, SASEGT. CDR3 sequence: CASDSRAYGQYYGYTF. Here the CDR3 DNA reads TGTGCCAGCGATTCCCGGGCCTACGGCCAGTACTATGGCTACACCTTC.

This chain links TRBV6-6 with TRBJ1-6; no firm D call. CDR1 is MNHNY, CDR2 SVGAGI, per germline (reference sequence). The CDR3 has 18 amino acids. Deletions cut 5 bases from V and 0 bases from J, with 17 bases between. The DNA for the CDR3 is TGTGCCAGCAGTGAAAGCACAGCCCGAAGCTCCTATAATTCACCCCTCCACTTT. Protein sequence: CASSESTARSSYNSPLHF.